Below, 11 T cell receptor beta chains from the same sample are listed, as sequenced in a study of Ad26.COV2.S vaccination and SARS-CoV-2 variants. This table comes from immunoSEQ multiplex PCR, and its TCRdb copy is limited to in-frame clones, with some not included. Among approximately 400,000 clones, 92% were seen once, and the ten largest hold roughly 3.9%. Sequences were derived from peripheral blood, sampled after recovery from COVID-19. These receptors were obtained from a human donor who had recovered from COVID-19.

The chain combines TRBV4-1 with TRBJ1-3, with D unresolved. Germline V gene data show CDR1 as MGHRA and CDR2 as YSYEKL. The CDR3 loop spans 17 amino acids. V lost 5 bases and J 3 bases, leaving 20 bases between the germline ends. The CDR3 spells CASSFRVKEKSGNTIYF. In nucleotides, the CDR3 is TGCGCCAGCAGCTTCCGGGTCAAAGAAAAAAGTGGAAACACCATATATTTT.

This sequence joins TRBV28 and TRBJ1-4, with D unclear. The CDR3 sequence is 14 residues long. The V and J ends lost 10 bases and 5 bases respectively, with 17 bases between them. Germline values: CDR1 MDHEN, CDR2 SYDVKM. This CDR3 reads CATVESGANEKLFF. CDR3 sequence (DNA): TGTGCCACAGTTGAGTCAGGAGCAAATGAAAAACTGTTTTTT.

CDR3 protein: CAVMGGGGYTF. CDR3 bases: TGTGCCGTCATGGGCGGCGGTGGCTACACCTTC. V usage is TRBV6-5 and J usage is TRBJ1-2; D not resolved. Trimming took off 11 bases at V and 7 bases at J, with 14 bases between the two ends. This CDR3 region has 11 residues. Germline V lookup: CDR1 MNHEY, CDR2 SVGAGI.

CDR3 in DNA: TGCGCCAGCAGCTCAGCTAGCGGGGGGACAAACACAGATACGCAGTATTTT. It yields the protein CASSSASGGTNTDTQYF. The V and J genes are TRBV5-1 and TRBJ2-3; 11 bases match TRBD2. CDR1 and CDR2 from the germline V gene are SGHRS and YFSETQ. The CDR3 is made up of 17 amino acids. V lost 3 bases, J lost 2 bases, and 8 bases stayed unmatched. Full variable domain (remainder filled in from reference TRBV5-1 and TRBJ2-3): KAGVTQTPRYLIKTRGQQVTLSCSPISGHRSVSWYQQTPGQGLQFLFEYFSETQRNKGNFPGRFSGRQFSNSRSEMNVSTLELGDSALYLCASSSASGGTNTDTQYFGPGTRLTVL.

The rearrangement uses TRBV11-3 and TRBJ1-1; D not resolved. Germline lookup yields CDR1 SGHNT and CDR2 YENEEA. The CDR3 is made up of 13 amino acids. V lost 1 base to trimming and J lost 4 bases, with 7 bases between them. In nucleotides, the CDR3 is TGTGCCAGCAGCTTAGCGCCCGGCACTGAAGCTTTCTTT. Protein sequence: CASSLAPGTEAFF.

The rearrangement joins TRBV10-3 to TRBJ1-1; 8 nucleotides match TRBD1. Trimming took 7 bases from V and 4 from J; bases not matched to a gene: 11. Germline values: CDR1 ENHRY, CDR2 SYGVKD. CDR3 size: 15 residues. The CDR3 reads CAIKAGRGQGTEAFF. Written as DNA, the CDR3 is TGTGCCATCAAGGCCGGCAGGGGGCAAGGCACTGAAGCTTTCTTT.

This chain links TRBV5-4 with TRBJ1-1; 7 positions agree with TRBD1. The CDR3 has 15 amino acids. V shed 0 bases and J 0 bases; nucleotides not matched to a gene: 2. In germline, CDR1 is SGHNT, CDR2 YYREEE (reference sequence). The CDR3 spells CASSLETGMNTEAFF. CDR3 DNA sequence: TGTGCCAGCAGCTTGGAGACAGGGATGAACACTGAAGCTTTCTTT.

This rearrangement joins TRBV9 to TRBJ2-3, with TRBD2 identical over 8 bases. Germline V gene data show CDR1 as SGDLS and CDR2 as YYNGEE. With V trimmed by 0 bases and J by 1 base, 7 bases remained unmatched. The CDR3 covers 17 residues. CDR3 in amino acids: CASSVAGGELRTDTQYF. CDR3 nucleotides: TGTGCCAGCAGCGTAGCGGGGGGGGAACTACGCACAGATACGCAGTATTTT.

The V and J genes are TRBV2 and TRBJ1-5, with 9 bases aligning to TRBD1. The CDR3 totals 15 residues. V lost 6 bases to trimming and J lost 0 bases; unmatched junction nucleotides: 3. Germline V gene lookup returns CDR1 SNHLY and CDR2 FYNNEI. CDR3 sequence (DNA): TGTGCCAGCAGAAGGGACAGGGCTAGCAATCAGCCCCAGCATTTT. Its translation is CASRRDRASNQPQHF.

This chain links TRBV2 with TRBJ2-3; 9 positions agree with TRBD1. This CDR3 has 15 residues. J lost 5 bases, V lost 1 base, and 4 bases had no gene match. Germline values: CDR1 SNHLY, CDR2 FYNNEI. This CDR3 is CASSEDDRGRDTQYF. DNA of the CDR3: TGTGCCAGCAGTGAAGACGACAGGGGGAGAGATACGCAGTATTTT. Using reference TRBV2 and TRBJ2-3 for the parts outside the CDR3, the full variable domain is EPEVTQTPSHQVTQMGQEVILRCVPISNHLYFYWYRQILGQKVEFLVSFYNNEISEKSEIFDDQFSVERPDGSNFTLKIRSTKLEDSAMYFCASSEDDRGRDTQYFGPGTRLTVL.

This chain links TRBV6-2 or TRBV6-3 with TRBJ2-3; TRBD2 matches at 7 bases. The V and J ends lost 2 bases and 0 bases, in that order; junction bases with no gene match: 8. In germline, CDR1 is MNHEY, CDR2 SVGEGT. CDR3 size: 17 residues. CDR3 protein: CASSYKGRGGSTDTQYF. The CDR3, as DNA: TGTGCCAGCAGTTACAAGGGGAGGGGAGGTAGCACAGATACGCAGTATTTT.